This TCR beta chain was retrieved from a study of T cell responses to AZD1222 COVID-19 vaccine. Study-wide results and caveats: The breadth and depth of Spike-specific TCRs increased once two AZD1222 doses had been given.

Points on this clone: The antigen remains unidentified. Germline and junction disagree at one end, which may indicate a read error.

Some clones are missing from TCRdb's copy, which holds only in-frame ones; the method was immunoSEQ multiplex PCR. The sample holds approximately 140,000 clones, 75% to 95% seen once. Sequenced material: peripheral blood, taken 28 days after the second AZD1222 dose. This TCR came from an adult who received the AZD1222 COVID-19 vaccine.

The CDR3 region is CATSRDGTSTF. The CDR3 DNA is TGTGCCACCAGCCGGGACGGAACTTCGACTTTT. The chain is built from TRBV15 and TRBJ1-3, with a possible D match to TRBD1 (5 bases). The germline V gene encodes CDR1 LNHNV and CDR2 YYDKDF (reference sequence). The CDR3 loop spans 11 amino acids.